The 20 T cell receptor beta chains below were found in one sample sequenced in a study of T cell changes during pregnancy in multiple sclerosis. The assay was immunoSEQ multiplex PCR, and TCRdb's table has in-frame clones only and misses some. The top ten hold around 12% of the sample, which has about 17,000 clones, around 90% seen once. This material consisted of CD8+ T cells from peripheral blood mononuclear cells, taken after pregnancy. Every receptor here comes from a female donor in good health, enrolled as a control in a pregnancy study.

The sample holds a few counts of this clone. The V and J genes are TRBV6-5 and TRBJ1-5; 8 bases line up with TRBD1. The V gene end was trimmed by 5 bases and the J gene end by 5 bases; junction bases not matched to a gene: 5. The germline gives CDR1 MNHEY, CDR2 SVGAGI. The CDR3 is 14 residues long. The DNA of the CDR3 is TGTGCCAGCAGTGAATGGACAGGGCATCAGCCCCAGCATTTT. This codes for CASSEWTGHQPQHF.

For the CDR3, the DNA is TGTGCCAGCAGTTTCCGGGAGTTGATGTTTTACTTC. This translates into CASSFRELMFYF. The gene calls are TRBV28 and TRBJ2-7, with D perhaps TRBD2 (6 bases). V dropped 3 bases and J dropped 13 bases, with 16 bases sitting between them. The CDR3 totals 12 residues. CDR1 is MDHEN and CDR2 is SYDVKM in the germline V gene.

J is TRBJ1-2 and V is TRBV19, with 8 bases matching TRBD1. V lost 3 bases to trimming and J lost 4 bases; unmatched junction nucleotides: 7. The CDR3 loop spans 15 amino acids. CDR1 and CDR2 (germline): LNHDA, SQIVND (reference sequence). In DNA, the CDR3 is TGTGCCAGTAGTATCAGTTCAGGGGGCAGCTATGGCTACACCTTC. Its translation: CASSISSGGSYGYTF.

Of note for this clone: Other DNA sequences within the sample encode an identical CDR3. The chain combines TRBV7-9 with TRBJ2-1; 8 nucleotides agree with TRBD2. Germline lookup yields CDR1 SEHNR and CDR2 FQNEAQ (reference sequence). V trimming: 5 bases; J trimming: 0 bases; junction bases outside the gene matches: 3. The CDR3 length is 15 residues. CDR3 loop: CASSPSGSSYNEQFF. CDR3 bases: TGTGCCAGCAGCCCAAGCGGGAGCTCCTACAATGAGCAGTTCTTC.

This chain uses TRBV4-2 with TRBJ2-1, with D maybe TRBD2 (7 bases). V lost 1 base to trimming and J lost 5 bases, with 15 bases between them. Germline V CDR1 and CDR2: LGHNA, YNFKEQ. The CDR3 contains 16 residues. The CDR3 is CASSQVGRGLHNEQFF. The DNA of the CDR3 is TGTGCCAGCAGCCAAGTTGGGCGGGGGCTCCACAATGAGCAGTTCTTC.

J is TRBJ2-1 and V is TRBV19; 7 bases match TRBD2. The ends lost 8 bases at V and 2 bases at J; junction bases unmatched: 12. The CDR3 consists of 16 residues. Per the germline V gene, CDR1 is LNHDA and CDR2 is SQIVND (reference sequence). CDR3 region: CASLGVGGGTYNEQFF. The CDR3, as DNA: TGTGCCAGTTTGGGGGTCGGCGGGGGAACCTACAATGAGCAGTTCTTC.

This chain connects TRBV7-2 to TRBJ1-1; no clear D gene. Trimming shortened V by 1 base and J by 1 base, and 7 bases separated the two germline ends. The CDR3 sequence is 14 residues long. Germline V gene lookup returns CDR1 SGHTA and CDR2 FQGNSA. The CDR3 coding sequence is TGTGCCAGCAGCTTAGGCGCGGGGAACACTGAAGCTTTCTTT. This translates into CASSLGAGNTEAFF. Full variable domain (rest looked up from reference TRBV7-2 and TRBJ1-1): GAGVSQSPSNKVTEKGKDVELRCDPISGHTALYWYRQSLGQGLEFLIYFQGNSAPDKSGLPSDRFSAERTGGSVSTLTIQRTQQEDSAVYLCASSLGAGNTEAFFGQGTRLTVV.

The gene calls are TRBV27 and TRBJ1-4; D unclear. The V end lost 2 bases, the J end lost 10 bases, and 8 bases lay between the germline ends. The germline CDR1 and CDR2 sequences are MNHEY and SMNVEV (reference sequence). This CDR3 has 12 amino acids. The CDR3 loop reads CASSLGSGKLFF. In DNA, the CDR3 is TGTGCCAGCAGTTTAGGATCGGGAAAACTGTTTTTT.

The CDR3 reads CASNNRDTGELFF. For the CDR3, the DNA is TGTGCCAGCAACAACCGGGACACCGGGGAGCTGTTTTTT. V usage is TRBV6-1 and J usage is TRBJ2-2; D call uncertain. Per germline, CDR1 MNHNS and CDR2 SASEGT. The CDR3 has 13 amino acids. Deletions cut 7 bases from V and 3 bases from J, with 9 bases between.

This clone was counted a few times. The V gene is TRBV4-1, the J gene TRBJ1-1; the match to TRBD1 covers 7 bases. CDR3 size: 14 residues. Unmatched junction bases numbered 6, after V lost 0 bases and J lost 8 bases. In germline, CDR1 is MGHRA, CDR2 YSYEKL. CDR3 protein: CASSQEFGQAEAFF. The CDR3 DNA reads TGCGCCAGCAGCCAAGAGTTTGGACAGGCCGAAGCTTTCTTT.

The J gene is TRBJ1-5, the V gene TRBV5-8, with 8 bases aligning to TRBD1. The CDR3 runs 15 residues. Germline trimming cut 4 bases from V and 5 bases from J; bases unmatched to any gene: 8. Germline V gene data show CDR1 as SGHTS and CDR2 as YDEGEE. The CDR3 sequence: CASSKSTGAHQPQHF. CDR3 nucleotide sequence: TGTGCCAGCAGCAAATCGACAGGGGCACATCAGCCCCAGCATTTT.

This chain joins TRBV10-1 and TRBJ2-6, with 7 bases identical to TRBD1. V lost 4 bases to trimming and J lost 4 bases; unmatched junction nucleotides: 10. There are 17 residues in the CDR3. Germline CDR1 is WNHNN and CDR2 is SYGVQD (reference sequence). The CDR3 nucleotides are TGCGCCAGCAGTGTCGAGACAGGGTATTCGGGGGCCAACGTCCTGACTTTC. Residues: CASSVETGYSGANVLTF.

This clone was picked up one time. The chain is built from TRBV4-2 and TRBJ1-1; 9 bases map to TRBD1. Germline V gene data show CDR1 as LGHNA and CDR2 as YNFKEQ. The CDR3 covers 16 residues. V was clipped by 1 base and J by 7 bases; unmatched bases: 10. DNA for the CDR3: TGTGCCAGCAGCCAAGTCACGGACAGGGGATCGGGTGAAGCTTTCTTT. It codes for CASSQVTDRGSGEAFF.

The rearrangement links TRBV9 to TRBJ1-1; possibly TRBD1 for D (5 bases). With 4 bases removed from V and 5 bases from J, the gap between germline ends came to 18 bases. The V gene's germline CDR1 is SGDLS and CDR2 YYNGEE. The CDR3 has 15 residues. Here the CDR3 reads CASSKVHEGRTEAFF. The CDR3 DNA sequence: TGTGCCAGCAGCAAAGTCCATGAGGGGAGGACTGAAGCTTTCTTT. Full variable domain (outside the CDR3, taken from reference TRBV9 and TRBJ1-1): DSGVTQTPKHLITATGQRVTLRCSPRSGDLSVYWYQQSLDQGLQFLIQYYNGEERAKGNILERFSAQQFPDLHSELNLSSLELGDSALYFCASSKVHEGRTEAFFGQGTRLTVV.

CDR3 protein: CASTIVQGAPNTEAFF. The CDR3 DNA is TGTGCCAGCACCATCGTACAGGGGGCCCCGAACACTGAAGCTTTCTTT. This sequence joins TRBV6-6 and TRBJ1-1; TRBD1 agrees at 9 bases. The CDR3 has 16 amino acids. Germline trimming cut 7 bases from V and 1 base from J; bases unmatched to any gene: 10. CDR1 MNHNY and CDR2 SVGAGI come from the germline V gene (reference sequence).

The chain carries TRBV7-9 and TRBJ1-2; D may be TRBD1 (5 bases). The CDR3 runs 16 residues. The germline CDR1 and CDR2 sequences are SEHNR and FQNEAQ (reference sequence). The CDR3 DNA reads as TGTGCGAGCCCAGTTTTTGGGCCAGGGAAGAACTATGGCTACACCTTC. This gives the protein CASPVFGPGKNYGYTF.

For the CDR3, the DNA is TGTGCCAGCACCTCACCCAGCGGGAGCTCCTACAATGAGCAGTTCTTC. It translates to CASTSPSGSSYNEQFF. This sequence joins TRBV28 and TRBJ2-1; 8 nucleotides line up with TRBD2. This CDR3 comprises 16 residues. From germline, CDR1 is MDHEN and CDR2 SYDVKM. V trimming: 7 bases; J trimming: 0 bases; junction bases outside the gene matches: 8.

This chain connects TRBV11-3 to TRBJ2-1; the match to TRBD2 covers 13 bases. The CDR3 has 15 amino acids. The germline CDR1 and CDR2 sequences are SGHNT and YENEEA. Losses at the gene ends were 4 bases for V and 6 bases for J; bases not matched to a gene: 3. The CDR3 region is CASSSRLAGGNEQFF. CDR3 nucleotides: TGTGCCAGCAGCTCCCGACTAGCGGGGGGCAATGAGCAGTTCTTC. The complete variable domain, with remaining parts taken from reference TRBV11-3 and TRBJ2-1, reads EAGVVQSPRYKIIEKKQPVAFWCNPISGHNTLYWYLQNLGQGPELLIRYENEEAVDDSQLPKDRFSAERLKGVDSTLKIQPAELGDSAVYLCASSSRLAGGNEQFFGPGTRLTVL.

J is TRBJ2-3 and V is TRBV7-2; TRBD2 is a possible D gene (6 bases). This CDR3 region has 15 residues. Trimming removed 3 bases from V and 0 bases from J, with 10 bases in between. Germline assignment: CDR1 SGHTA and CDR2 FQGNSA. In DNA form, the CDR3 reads TGTGCCAGCAGCTTGATGCTAGCGAGCACAGATACGCAGTATTTT. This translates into CASSLMLASTDTQYF.

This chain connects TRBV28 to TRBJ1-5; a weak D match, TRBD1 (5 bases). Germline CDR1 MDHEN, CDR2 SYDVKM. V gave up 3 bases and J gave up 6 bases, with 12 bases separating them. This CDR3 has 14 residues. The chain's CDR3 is CASSFPRESQPQHF. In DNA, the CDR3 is TGTGCCAGCAGTTTCCCCAGGGAAAGTCAGCCCCAGCATTTT.